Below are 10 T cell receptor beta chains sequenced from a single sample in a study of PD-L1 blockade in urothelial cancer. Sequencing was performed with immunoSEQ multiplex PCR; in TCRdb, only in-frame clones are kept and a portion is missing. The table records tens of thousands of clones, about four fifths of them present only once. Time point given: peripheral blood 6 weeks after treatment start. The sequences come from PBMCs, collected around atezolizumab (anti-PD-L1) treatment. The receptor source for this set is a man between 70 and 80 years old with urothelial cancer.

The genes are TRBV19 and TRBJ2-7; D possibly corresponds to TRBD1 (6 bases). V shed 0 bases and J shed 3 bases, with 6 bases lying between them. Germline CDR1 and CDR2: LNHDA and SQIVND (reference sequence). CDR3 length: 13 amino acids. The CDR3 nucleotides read TGTGCCAGTAGTATAGAACAGGGCTACGAGCAGTACTTC. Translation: CASSIEQGYEQYF.

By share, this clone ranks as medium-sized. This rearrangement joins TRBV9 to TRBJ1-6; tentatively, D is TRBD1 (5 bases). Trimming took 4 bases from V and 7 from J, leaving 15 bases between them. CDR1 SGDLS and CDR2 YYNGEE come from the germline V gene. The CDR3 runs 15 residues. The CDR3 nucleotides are TGTGCCAGCAGCCCCTGGGGGGGGAGAAATTCACCCCTCCACTTT. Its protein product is CASSPWGGRNSPLHF. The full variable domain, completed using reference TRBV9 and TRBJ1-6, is DSGVTQTPKHLITATGQRVTLRCSPRSGDLSVYWYQQSLDQGLQFLIQYYNGEERAKGNILERFSAQQFPDLHSELNLSSLELGDSALYFCASSPWGGRNSPLHFGNGTRLTVT.

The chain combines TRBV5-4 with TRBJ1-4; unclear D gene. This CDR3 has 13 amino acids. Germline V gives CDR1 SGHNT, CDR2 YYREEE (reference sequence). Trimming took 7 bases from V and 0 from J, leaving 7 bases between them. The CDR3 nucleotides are TGTGCCAGCCGGTTAGCAACTAATGAAAAACTGTTTTTT. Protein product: CASRLATNEKLFF.

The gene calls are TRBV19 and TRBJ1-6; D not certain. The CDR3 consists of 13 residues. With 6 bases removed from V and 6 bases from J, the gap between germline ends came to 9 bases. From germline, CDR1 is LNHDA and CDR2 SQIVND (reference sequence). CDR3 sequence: CASSRVGNSPLHF. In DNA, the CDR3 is TGTGCCAGTAGCCGAGTTGGTAATTCACCCCTCCACTTT.

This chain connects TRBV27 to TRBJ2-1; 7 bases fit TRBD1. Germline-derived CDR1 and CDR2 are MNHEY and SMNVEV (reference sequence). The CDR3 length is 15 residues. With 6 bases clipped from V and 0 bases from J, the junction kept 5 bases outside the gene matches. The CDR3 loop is CASREDRSSYNEQFF. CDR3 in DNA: TGTGCCAGCAGGGAGGACAGGAGCTCCTACAATGAGCAGTTCTTC.

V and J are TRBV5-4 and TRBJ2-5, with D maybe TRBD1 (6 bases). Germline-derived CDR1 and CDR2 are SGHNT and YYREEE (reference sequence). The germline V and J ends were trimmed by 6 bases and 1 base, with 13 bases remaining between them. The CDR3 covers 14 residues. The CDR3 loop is CASNLGGRQETQYF. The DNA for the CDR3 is TGTGCCAGCAACCTTGGGGGCCGCCAAGAGACCCAGTACTTC.

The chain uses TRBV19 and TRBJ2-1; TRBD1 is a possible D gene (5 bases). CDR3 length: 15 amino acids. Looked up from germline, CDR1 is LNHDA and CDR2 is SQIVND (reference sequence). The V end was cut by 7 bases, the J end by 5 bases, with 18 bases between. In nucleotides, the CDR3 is TGTGCCAGTAAGGCCGGTAGACAGTACCACAATGAGCAGTTCTTC. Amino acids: CASKAGRQYHNEQFF. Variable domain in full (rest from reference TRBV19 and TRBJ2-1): DGGITQSPKYLFRKEGQNVTLSCEQNLNHDAMYWYRQDPGQGLRLIYYSQIVNDFQKGDIAEGYSVSREKKESFPLTVTSAQKNPTAFYLCASKAGRQYHNEQFFGPGTRLTVL.

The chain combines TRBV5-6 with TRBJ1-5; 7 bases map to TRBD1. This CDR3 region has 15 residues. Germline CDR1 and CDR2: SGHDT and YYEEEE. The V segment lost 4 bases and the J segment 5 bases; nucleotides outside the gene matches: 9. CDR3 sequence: CASSVRGKGDQPQHF. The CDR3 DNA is TGTGCCAGCAGCGTCAGGGGGAAAGGAGATCAGCCCCAGCATTTT.

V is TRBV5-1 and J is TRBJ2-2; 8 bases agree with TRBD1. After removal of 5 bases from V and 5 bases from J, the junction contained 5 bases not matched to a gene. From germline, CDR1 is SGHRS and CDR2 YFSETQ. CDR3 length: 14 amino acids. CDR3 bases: TGCGCCAGCAGGAAGACAGGGGAGACCGGGGAGCTGTTTTTT. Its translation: CASRKTGETGELFF.

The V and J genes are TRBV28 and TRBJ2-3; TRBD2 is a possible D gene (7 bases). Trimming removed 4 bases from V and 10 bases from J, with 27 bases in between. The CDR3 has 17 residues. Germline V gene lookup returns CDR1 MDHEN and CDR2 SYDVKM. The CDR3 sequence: CASSSPLRKGGGMAQYF. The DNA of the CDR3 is TGTGCCAGCAGTTCCCCCCTTCGAAAGGGAGGGGGGATGGCGCAGTATTTT.